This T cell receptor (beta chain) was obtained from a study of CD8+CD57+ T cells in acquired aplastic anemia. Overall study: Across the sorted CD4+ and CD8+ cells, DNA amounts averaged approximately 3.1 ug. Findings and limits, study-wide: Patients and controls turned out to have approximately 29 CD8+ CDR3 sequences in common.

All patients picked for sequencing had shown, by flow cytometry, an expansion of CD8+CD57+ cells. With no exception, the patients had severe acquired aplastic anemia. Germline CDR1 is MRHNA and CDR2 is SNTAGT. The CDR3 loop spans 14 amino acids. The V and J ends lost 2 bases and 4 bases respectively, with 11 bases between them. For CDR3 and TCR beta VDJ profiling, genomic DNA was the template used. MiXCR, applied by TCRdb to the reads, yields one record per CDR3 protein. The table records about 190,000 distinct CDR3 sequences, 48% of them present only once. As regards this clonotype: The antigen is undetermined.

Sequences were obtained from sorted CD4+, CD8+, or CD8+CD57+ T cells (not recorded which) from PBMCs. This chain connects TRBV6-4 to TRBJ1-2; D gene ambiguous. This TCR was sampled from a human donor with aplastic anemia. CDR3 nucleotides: TGTGCCAGCAGTGACACCGGCTCCTCCTATGGCTACACCTTC. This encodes CASSDTGSSYGYTF.